This T cell receptor beta chain was recorded in a study of identical twins. This clonotype has a count of ten or more. Trimming removed 4 bases from V and 7 bases from J; junction bases left unmatched: 12. This CDR3 has 15 amino acids. From germline, CDR1 is SEHNR and CDR2 FQNEAQ (reference sequence). TCRdb ran MiXCR on the 5' RACE reads and lists one entry per CDR3 protein. The table includes around 680,000 distinct CDR3 sequences, 8.5% to 9% detected once. The data also belong to a second study, concerning yellow fever vaccine responses in identical twins.

The receptor was isolated from a woman in her late teens or twenties in good health. The sample was PBMCs. This chain uses TRBV7-9 with TRBJ2-7, with 8 bases that match TRBD2. The CDR3 here is CASSSTRGGPREQYF. The CDR3, as DNA: TGTGCCAGCAGCTCCACCCGGGGGGGGCCACGGGAGCAGTACTTC.